This T cell receptor beta chain was found in a study of vaccination effects on CD4 cells after COVID-19 (dated by TCRdb to between 2021 and 2023). A note on the overall study: The ViraFEST assay stimulated PBMC with viral peptide pools and then used TCR sequencing to identify antigen-specific CD4+ T cell clonotypes by expansion. Across the study, the median time from the second dose to post-vaccine sampling was 72 days (range 14 to 241). Approximately 2 million PBMC per well were cultured with approximately 10 ug/ml peptides in IMDM containing approximately 4.7% human AB serum, 10 IU/ml IL-2 and gentamicin. In both COVID-19 convalescent patients and infection-naive vaccine recipients, the study compared SARS-CoV-2 spike-specific CD4+ TCR repertoires from before mRNA vaccination with those from after it. Altogether, some ten COVID-19 convalescent patients and several SARS-CoV-2-naive healthy vaccine recipients made up the full study. Cultures from other donors in the study were sequenced with the Oncomine TCR Beta short-read assay on an Illumina iSeq 100.

On this clone itself: Its antigen is currently not known. There are no base qualities to consult, and no much larger clone falls within one base.

What the authors observed across the whole study: Among healthy vaccine recipients, nearly all vaccine-induced clones were SARS-CoV-2 mono-reactive, and only 1 of 255 was cross-reactive with common cold coronaviruses. Clones induced by infection and clones induced by vaccination both contracted markedly at late timepoints after vaccination, which fits with T cell responses waning over time. Limitations of the study were the small number of convalescent patients and the absence of early post-infection timepoints.

From the germline V gene, CDR1 is SNHLY and CDR2 is FYNNEI. From the cysteine through the phenylalanine, the CDR3 covers 12 amino acids. Only CDR3 DNA remains: 36 bases, in frame from the first base. Trimming removed 1 base from V and 7 bases from J, leaving 7 bases between the germline ends. The library was prepared using the immunoSEQ multiplex PCR assay. DNA from the cultured, isolated CD4+ T cells was subjected to TCR beta CDR3 sequencing. For the original study's pipeline: Non-productive TCR sequences were removed, reads were trimmed to the CDR3 region, and CDR3s of at least 7 amino acids were retained. The MANAFEST web app was used to identify antigen-specific clonotypes by comparing expansion in peptide wells with expansion in reference cultures. Positive clones required FDR<0.05 expansion versus reference and all other wells, odds ratio above 5, and frequency above 0.1% in two replicate wells. A clonotype was defined as cross-reactive if the clonotype was significantly expanded both in SARS-CoV-2 spike wells and in at least one common cold coronavirus spike condition. Levenshtein distance calculated with the stringdist R package was used to assess CDR3 similarity, and unrooted trees were constructed with ape in R 3.6.1. TCRdb provides this immuneACCESS table in a form limited to in-frame rearrangements. Some clones are lacking; in checked studies, under half of them reflect an unresolved V gene, and why the rest are absent is not known. V and J calls and clone size are given by that table; D and trimming were obtained from the DNA. The sample table lists 60,000 to 80,000 clones, 70% to 85% of them with a count of one. Together, the top ten hold around 2.4% of the sample.

After less than 13 days of culture, CD4+ T cells were isolated with the EasySep CD4+ T cell isolation kit. Two doses of either the BNT162b2 or the mRNA-1273 mRNA SARS-CoV-2 vaccine were administered to participants. Negative nucleocapsid antibody results before and after vaccination confirmed that the healthy vaccine recipients had no prior SARS-CoV-2 infection. On days 3 and 7, half of the culture medium was replaced with fresh IL-2-containing medium. Unless otherwise noted, each peptide stimulation condition was cultured in triplicate wells. PBMC were separated from whole blood using Ficoll-Paque Plus gradient centrifugation and were then either cryopreserved at -140C or used fresh. The QIAamp micro DNA kit was used to extract genomic DNA from the cultured CD4+ T cells.

The clonotype comes from a human donor who received a COVID-19 vaccine. The rearrangement joined TRBV2 to TRBJ1-2; matching of 5 bases hints at TRBD1 as the D gene. The material sequenced was CD4+ T cells from PBMCs cultured without peptide, taken after COVID-19 vaccination. CDR3 region: CASSEEGFGYTF. The bases read TGTGCCAGCAGTGAAGAGGGGTTTGGCTACACCTTC.